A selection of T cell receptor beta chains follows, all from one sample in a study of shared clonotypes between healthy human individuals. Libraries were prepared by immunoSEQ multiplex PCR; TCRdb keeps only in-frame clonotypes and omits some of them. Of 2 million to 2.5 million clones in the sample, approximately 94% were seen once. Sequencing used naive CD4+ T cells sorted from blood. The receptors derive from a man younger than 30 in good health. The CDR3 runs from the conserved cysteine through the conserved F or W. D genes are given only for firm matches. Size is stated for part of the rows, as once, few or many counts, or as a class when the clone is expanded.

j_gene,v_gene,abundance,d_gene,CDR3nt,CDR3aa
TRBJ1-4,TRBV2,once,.,TGTGCCAGCACTCGGGGTGGCAATGAAAAACTGTTTTTT,CASTRGGNEKLFF
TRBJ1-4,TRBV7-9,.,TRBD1,TGTGCCAGCAGCTTAGCATGGACAGGAAGTAATGAAAAACTGTTTTTT,CASSLAWTGSNEKLFF
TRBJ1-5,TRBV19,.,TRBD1,TGTGCCAGTAGAACAGGGGGCGGAAGCAATCAGCCCCAGCATTTT,CASRTGGGSNQPQHF
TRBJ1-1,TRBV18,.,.,TGTGCCAGCTCCCTGACCGTCGACACTGAAGCTTTCTTT,CASSLTVDTEAFF
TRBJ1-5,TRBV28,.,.,TGTGCCAGCAGTTCAAGCCATCAGCCCCAGCATTTT,CASSSSHQPQHF
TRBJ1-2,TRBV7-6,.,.,TGTGCCAGCAGCTTAGGGGCAGGGGCCAACTATGGCTACACCTTC,CASSLGAGANYGYTF
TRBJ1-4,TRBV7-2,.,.,TGTGCCAGCAGCCCAGATGTTGGATCGACTAATGAAAAACTGTTTTTT,CASSPDVGSTNEKLFF
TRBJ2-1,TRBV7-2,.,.,TGTGCCAGCAGCCCCCGGATCGTAGCCTACAATGAGCAGTTCTTC,CASSPRIVAYNEQFF
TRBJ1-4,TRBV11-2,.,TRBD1,TGTGCCAGCAGCTTATACGGGACAGGGATGGTAGCTAATGAAAAACTGTTTTTT,CASSLYGTGMVANEKLFF
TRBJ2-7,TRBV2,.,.,TGTGCCAGCAGGCGAGCAGGGGAGCAGTACTTC,CASRRAGEQYF
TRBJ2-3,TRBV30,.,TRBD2,TGTGCCTGGAGACTAGCGGGGGGCACAGATACGCAGTATTTT,CAWRLAGGTDTQYF
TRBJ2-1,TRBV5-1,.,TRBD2,TGCGCCAGCAGCTTGGTTCTAGCGGGGGAGTCTCAGAATGAGCAGTTCTTC,CASSLVLAGESQNEQFF
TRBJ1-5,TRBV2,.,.,TGTGCCAGCAGCCGGGGGCCCGGAACCAATCAGCCCCAGCATTTT,CASSRGPGTNQPQHF
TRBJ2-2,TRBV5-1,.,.,TGCGCCAGCAGCTCCCAGAGGGGGACCCGACCCGGGGAGCTGTTTTTT,CASSSQRGTRPGELFF
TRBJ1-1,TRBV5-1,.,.,TGCGCCAGCATAGAGGGAGTCGGCACTGAGGCTTTCTTT,CASIEGVGTEAFF
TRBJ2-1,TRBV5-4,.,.,TGTGCCAGCAGCCCTGATCAGGGACTTAACAATGAGCAGTTCTTC,CASSPDQGLNNEQFF
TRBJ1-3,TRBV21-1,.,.,TGTGCCAGCAGCAACTGGCGGGGAAACTCTGGAAACACCATATATTTT,CASSNWRGNSGNTIYF
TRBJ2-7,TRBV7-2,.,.,TGTGCCAGCAGCTTACCGGGGCACACTAGCTCCTACGAGCAGTACTTC,CASSLPGHTSSYEQYF
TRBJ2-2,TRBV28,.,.,TGTGCCAGCGGTGTCCCTTGGACCGGGGAGCTGTTTTTT,CASGVPWTGELFF
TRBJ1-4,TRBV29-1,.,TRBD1,TGCAGCGTTGGGGACAGGGCCGGTAATGAAAAACTGTTTTTT,CSVGDRAGNEKLFF
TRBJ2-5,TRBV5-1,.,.,TGCGCCAGCAGCTCCTACAGGGTAGAGACCCAGTACTTC,CASSSYRVETQYF
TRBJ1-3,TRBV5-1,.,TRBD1,TGCGCCAGCAGCGGTACAGGGGGCTCTGGAAACACCATATATTTT,CASSGTGGSGNTIYF
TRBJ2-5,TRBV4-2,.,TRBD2,TGTGCCAGCAGCCGCGACTTAGCGGGGGGGCCAGGGGAGACCCAGTACTTC,CASSRDLAGGPGETQYF
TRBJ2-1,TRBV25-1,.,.,TGTGCCAGCAGTGAGCGGTGGGGGCAAAATGAGCAGTTCTTC,CASSERWGQNEQFF
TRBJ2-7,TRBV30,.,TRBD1,TGTGCCTGGAGTAACAGGGGGATCTACGAGCAGTACTTC,CAWSNRGIYEQYF
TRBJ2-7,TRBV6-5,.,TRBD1,TGCGCCAGCTATGGACAGGGGAATTACGAGCAGTACTTC,CASYGQGNYEQYF
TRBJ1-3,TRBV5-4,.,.,TGTGCCAGCAGCTTGGGAGTCGACCTCGGAAACACCATATATTTT,CASSLGVDLGNTIYF
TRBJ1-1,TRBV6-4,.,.,TGTGCCAGCAGTGCTGGACATTTGGGGGACAAAGCTTTCTTT,CASSAGHLGDKAFF
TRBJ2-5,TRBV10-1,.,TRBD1,TGCGCCAGCAGTGAGTCTTCCGGGACAACAGGGGCCCAGTACTTC,CASSESSGTTGAQYF
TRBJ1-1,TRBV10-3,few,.,TGTGCCATCACCGCCGGGGTTCGGGAAATGAACACTGAAGCTTTCTTT,CAITAGVREMNTEAFF
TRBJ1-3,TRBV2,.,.,TGTGCCAGCCTTGAACAGAACTCTGGAAACACCATATATTTT,CASLEQNSGNTIYF
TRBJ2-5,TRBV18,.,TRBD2,TGTGCCAGCTCAAAACTAGCGGGAGGCGAAGAGACCCAGTACTTC,CASSKLAGGEETQYF
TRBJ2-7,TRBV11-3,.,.,TGTGCCAGCAGGAGGGCAGGTACCTACGAGCAGTACTTC,CASRRAGTYEQYF
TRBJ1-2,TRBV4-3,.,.,TGCGCCAGCAGCCAAGATGCAGCAGGTCTATATGGCTACACCTTC,CASSQDAAGLYGYTF
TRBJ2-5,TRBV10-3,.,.,TGTGCCATCAAGTCAGAGACAGAGACCCAGTACTTC,CAIKSETETQYF
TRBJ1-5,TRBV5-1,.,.,TGCGCCAGCAGCTTGACAGCGGAACCCAATCAGCCCCAGCATTTT,CASSLTAEPNQPQHF
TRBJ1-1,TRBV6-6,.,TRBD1,TGTGCCAGCGCTCGCGACAGGGGGTACACTGAAGCTTTCTTT,CASARDRGYTEAFF
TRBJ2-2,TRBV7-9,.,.,TGTGCCAGCAGCTTAGATCTGGTAGCCACCGGGGAGCTGTTTTTT,CASSLDLVATGELFF
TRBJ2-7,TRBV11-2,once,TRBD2,TGTGCCAGCAGCTCGTCTGGACTAGCGGATACCTTCCGGGAGCAGTACTTC,CASSSSGLADTFREQYF
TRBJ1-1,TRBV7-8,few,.,TGTGCCAGCAGCTTAGCGGACAATCTTGAAGCTTTCTTT,CASSLADNLEAFF
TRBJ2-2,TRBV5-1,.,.,TGCGCCAGCAGCCCGGGGGCACTAGCCGCCGGGGAGCTGTTTTTT,CASSPGALAAGELFF
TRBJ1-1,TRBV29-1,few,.,TGCAGCGTGTTTACAGTTGAAGCTTTCTTT,CSVFTVEAFF
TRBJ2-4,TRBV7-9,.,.,TGTGCCAGCAGCCCGAGGAGGGATGCCAAAAACATTCAGTACTTC,CASSPRRDAKNIQYF
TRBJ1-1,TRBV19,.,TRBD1,TGTGCCAGTAGTACGTGGGACAGGGTCACTGAAGCTTTCTTT,CASSTWDRVTEAFF
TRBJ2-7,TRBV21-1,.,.,TGTGCCAGCAGCCTAGCAAAGAGTCTAGCGGGAGTGTTGCGCGAGCAGTACTTC,CASSLAKSLAGVLREQYF
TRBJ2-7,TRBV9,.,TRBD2,TGTGCCAGCAGCCGAAGCGGGGGCGAATCCTACGAGCAGTACTTC,CASSRSGGESYEQYF
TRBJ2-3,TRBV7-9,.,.,TGTGCCAGCAGCTTCTATCTCGGCGCAGATACGCAGTATTTT,CASSFYLGADTQYF
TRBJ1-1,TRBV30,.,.,TGTGCCTGCCGCCTTCAGGCCACTGAAGCTTTCTTT,CACRLQATEAFF
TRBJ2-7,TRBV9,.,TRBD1,TGTGCCAGCAGCGCGAGGGACAGGGCGTCGTACGAGCAGTACTTC,CASSARDRASYEQYF
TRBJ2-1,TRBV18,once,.,TGTGCCAGCTCACCACCGTCAACCGGGATTCAGGGGTACAATGAGCAGTTCTTC,CASSPPSTGIQGYNEQFF
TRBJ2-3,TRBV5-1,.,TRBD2,TGCGCCAGCAGCGGCGGACTAGCGGGCACAGATACGCAGTATTTT,CASSGGLAGTDTQYF
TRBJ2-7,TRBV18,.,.,TGTGCCAGCTCACCACCGGTGAATCCGTACGAGCAGTACTTC,CASSPPVNPYEQYF
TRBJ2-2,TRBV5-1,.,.,TGCGCCAGCAGCATTAGACGGGAGAGTCCCGGGGAGCTGTTTTTT,CASSIRRESPGELFF
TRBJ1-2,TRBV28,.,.,TGTGCCAGCAGTTTGCAGCCAGATTATGGCTACACCTTC,CASSLQPDYGYTF
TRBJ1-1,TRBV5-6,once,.,TGTGCCAGCAGCTTACAGGGTCGATACACTGAAGCTTTCTTT,CASSLQGRYTEAFF
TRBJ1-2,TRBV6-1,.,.,TGTGCCAGCACCCCCACCGACACCATGAATGGCTACACCTTC,CASTPTDTMNGYTF
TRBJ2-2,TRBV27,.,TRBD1,TGTGCCAGCAGACCAGGGGGCACCGGGGAGCTGTTTTTT,CASRPGGTGELFF
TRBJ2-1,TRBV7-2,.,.,TGTGCCAGCAGCTTAGCTCCCGGGGAGCAGTTCTTC,CASSLAPGEQFF
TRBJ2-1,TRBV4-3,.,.,TGCGCCAGCAGCCAAGCCACTACCAAGAGCTCCTACAATGAGCAGTTCTTC,CASSQATTKSSYNEQFF